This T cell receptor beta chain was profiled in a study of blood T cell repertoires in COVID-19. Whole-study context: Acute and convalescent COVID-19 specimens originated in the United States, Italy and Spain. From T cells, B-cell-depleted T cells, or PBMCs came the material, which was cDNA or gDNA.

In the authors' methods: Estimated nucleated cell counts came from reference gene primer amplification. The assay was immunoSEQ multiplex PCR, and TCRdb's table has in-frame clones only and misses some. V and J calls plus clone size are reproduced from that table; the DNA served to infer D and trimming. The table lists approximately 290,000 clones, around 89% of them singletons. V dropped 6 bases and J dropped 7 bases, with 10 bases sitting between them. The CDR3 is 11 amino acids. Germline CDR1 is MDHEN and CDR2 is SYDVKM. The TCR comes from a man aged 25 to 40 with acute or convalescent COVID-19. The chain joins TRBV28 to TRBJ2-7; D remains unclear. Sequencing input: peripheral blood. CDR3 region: CASSPMTEQYF. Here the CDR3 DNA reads TGTGCCAGCAGCCCTATGACAGAGCAGTACTTC.